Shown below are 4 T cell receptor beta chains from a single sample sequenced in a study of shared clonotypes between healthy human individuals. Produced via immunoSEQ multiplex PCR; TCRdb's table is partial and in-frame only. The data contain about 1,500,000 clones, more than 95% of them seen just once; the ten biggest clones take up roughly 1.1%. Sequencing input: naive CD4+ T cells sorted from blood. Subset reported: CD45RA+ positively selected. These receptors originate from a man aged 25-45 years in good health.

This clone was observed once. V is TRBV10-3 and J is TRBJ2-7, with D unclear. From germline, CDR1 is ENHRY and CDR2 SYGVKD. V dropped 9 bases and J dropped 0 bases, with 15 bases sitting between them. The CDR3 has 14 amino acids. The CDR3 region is CAIGDIRHSYEQYF. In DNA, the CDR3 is TGTGCCATTGGAGACATCAGGCACTCCTACGAGCAGTACTTC.

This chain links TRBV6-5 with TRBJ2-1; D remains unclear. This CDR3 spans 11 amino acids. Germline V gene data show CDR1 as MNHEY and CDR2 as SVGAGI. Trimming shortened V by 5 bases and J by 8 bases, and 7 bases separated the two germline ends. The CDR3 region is CASSTVYEQFF. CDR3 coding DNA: TGTGCCAGCAGTACCGTCTATGAGCAGTTCTTC.

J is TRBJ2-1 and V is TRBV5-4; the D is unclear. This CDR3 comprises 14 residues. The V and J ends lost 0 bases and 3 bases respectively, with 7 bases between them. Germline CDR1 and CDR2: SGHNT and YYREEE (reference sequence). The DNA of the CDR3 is TGTGCCAGCAGCTTGGAACTGATCTACAATGAGCAGTTCTTC. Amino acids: CASSLELIYNEQFF.

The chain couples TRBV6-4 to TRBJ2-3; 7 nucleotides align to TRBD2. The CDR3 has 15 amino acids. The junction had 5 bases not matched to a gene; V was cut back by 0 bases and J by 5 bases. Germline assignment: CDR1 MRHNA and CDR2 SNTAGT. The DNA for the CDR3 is TGTGCCAGCAGTGACTCGAGGGAGGGCCTAGATACGCAGTATTTT. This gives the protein CASSDSREGLDTQYF.